The T cell receptor (beta chain) under discussion was sequenced for a study of cytomegalovirus exposure and HLA in healthy donors. Some clones are missing from TCRdb's copy, which holds only in-frame ones; the method was immunoSEQ multiplex PCR. The repertoire holds 92,000 or so clones, approximately 96% seen once, with over 0.7% in the top ten. The J segment lost 3 bases and the V segment lost 5 bases, leaving 14 bases of the junction unmatched. The germline V gene has CDR1 SGHTA and CDR2 FQGNSA. This CDR3 region has 17 residues. The rearrangement links TRBV7-2 to TRBJ2-3; TRBD2 matches 7 bases. Material for sequencing was PBMCs. The receptor was isolated from a man aged 18 to 35 in good health and CMV-seronegative. CDR3 nucleotides: TGTGCCAGCAGCCTCCAGCCCGGACACGGGGGGACAGATACGCAGTATTTT. Its translation: CASSLQPGHGGTDTQYF.